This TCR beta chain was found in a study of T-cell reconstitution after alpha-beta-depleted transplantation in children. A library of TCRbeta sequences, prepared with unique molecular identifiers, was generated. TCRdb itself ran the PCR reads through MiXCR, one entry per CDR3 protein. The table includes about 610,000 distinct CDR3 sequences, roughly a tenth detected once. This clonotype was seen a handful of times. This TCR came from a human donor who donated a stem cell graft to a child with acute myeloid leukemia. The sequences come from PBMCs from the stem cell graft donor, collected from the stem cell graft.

Written as DNA, the CDR3 is TGTGCCAGCAGCAAAGTTGTAGCGGGAGTTGAGCAGTTCTTC. Translated: CASSKVVAGVEQFF. The rearrangement uses TRBV7-9 and TRBJ2-1, with 9 bases lining up with TRBD2. J gave up 9 bases and V 5 bases, and 8 bases lay outside the gene matches. Germline lookup yields CDR1 SEHNR and CDR2 FQNEAQ (reference sequence). This CDR3 is 14 amino acids long. Full variable domain (remainder filled in from reference TRBV7-9 and TRBJ2-1): DTGVSQNPRHKITKRGQNVTFRCDPISEHNRLYWYRQTLGQGPEFLTYFQNEAQLEKSRLLSDRFSAERPKGSFSTLEIQRTEQGDSAMYLCASSKVVAGVEQFFGPGTRLTVL.